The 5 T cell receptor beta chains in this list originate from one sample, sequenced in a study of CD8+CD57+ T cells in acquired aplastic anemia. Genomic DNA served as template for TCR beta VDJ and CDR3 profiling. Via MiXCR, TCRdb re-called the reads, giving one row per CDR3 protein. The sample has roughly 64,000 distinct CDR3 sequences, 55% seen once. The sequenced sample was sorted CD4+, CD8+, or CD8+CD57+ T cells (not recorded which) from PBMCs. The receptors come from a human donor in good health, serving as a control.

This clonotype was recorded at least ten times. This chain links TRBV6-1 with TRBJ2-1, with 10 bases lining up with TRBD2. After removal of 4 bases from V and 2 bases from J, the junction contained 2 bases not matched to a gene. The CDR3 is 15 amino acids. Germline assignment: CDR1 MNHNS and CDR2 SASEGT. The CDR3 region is CASSAGTSAYNEQFF. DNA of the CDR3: TGTGCCAGCAGTGCCGGGACTAGCGCCTACAATGAGCAGTTCTTC.

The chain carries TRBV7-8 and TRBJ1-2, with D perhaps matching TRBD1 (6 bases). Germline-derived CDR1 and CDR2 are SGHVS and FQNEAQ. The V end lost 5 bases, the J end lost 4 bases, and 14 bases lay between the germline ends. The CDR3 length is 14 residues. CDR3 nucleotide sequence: TGTGCCAGCAGCCATCGGGACACCTCCTATGGCTACACCTTC. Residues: CASSHRDTSYGYTF.

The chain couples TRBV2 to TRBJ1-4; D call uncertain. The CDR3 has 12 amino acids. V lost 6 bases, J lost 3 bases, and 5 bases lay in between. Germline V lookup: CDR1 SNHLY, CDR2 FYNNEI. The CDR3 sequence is CASRAANEKLFF. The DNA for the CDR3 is TGTGCCAGCAGGGCAGCTAATGAAAAACTGTTTTTT.

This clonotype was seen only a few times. For the CDR3, the DNA is TGTGCCAGCCGGGGGACGGTTAACACCGGGGAGCTGTTTTTT. This sequence encodes CASRGTVNTGELFF. The chain is built from TRBV25-1 and TRBJ2-2, with D maybe TRBD2 (6 bases). Trimming cost V 8 bases and J 2 bases, with 12 bases left between them. The CDR3 spans 14 residues. CDR1 MGHDK and CDR2 SYGVNS come from the germline V gene.

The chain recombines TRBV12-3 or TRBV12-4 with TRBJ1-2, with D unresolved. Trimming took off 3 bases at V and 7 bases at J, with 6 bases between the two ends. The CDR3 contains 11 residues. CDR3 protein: CASSLEGGYTF. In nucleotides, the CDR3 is TGTGCCAGCAGTTTGGAGGGTGGCTACACCTTC.